Listed below are T cell receptor beta chains from one sample, sequenced in a study of blood T cells in healthy people across ages. TCRdb used MiXCR to reprocess the 5' RACE reads, holding one entry per CDR3 protein. The sample includes around 1,000,000 distinct CDR3 sequences, 20% to 25% seen only once; the top ten take less than 0.85%. These data were also reused for a study on T cells of mothers and their children.

The sequenced sample was blood. Receptors were obtained from a girl aged 2 to 9 in good health. Each CDR3 is given with its conserved first and last residue. Fields, in order: J gene, clone size, V gene, D gene, CDR3 DNA, CDR3 protein. D genes are given only for firm matches. Only part of the rows carry a size: once, few, many, or a class if the clone is expanded.

TRBJ2-7 | NA | TRBV25-1 | NA | TGTGCCAGCAGGCCCACGCCGTACGAGCAGTACTTC | CASRPTPYEQYF
TRBJ2-1 | NA | TRBV29-1 | NA | TGCAGCGTCATTTCTAGCAGCCAGCCAAATGAGCAGTTCTTC | CSVISSSQPNEQFF
TRBJ2-5 | few | TRBV5-1 | NA | TGCGCCAGCAGCTTAGGGCAGGGGAGCGAAGAGACCCAGTACTTC | CASSLGQGSEETQYF
TRBJ1-2 | few | TRBV5-1 | NA | TGCGCCAGCAGCTTGGTACAGGAGTATGGCTACACCTTC | CASSLVQEYGYTF
TRBJ1-2 | few | TRBV9 | NA | TGTGCCAGCAGCGGGGACGCCATTAACTATGGCTACACCTTC | CASSGDAINYGYTF
TRBJ2-7 | NA | TRBV6-5 | NA | TGTGCCAGCAGTTATACGTCCTACGAGCAGTACTTC | CASSYTSYEQYF
TRBJ2-3 | few | TRBV29-1 | NA | TGCAGCGTTGTAGCTGGCTCTTCAGATACGCAGTATTTT | CSVVAGSSDTQYF
TRBJ2-2 | NA | TRBV4-1 | NA | TGCGCCAGCAGCCAAGCAGCCAGGGGCCGAGGCGGGGAGCTGTTTTTT | CASSQAARGRGGELFF
TRBJ2-2 | few | TRBV7-3 | TRBD1 | TGTGCCAGCAGCCGCTACAGGGGAGCAATCCCCGGGGAGCTGTTTTTT | CASSRYRGAIPGELFF
TRBJ2-1 | NA | TRBV4-1 | NA | TGCGCCAGCAGCCAAGGGACCGAAAATGAGCAGTTCTTC | CASSQGTENEQFF
TRBJ1-1 | NA | TRBV25-1 | NA | TGTGCCAGTGTATTTTGGGGTTTGGGGACATTGGGCACTGAAGCTTTCTTT | CASVFWGLGTLGTEAFF
TRBJ2-1 | few | TRBV12-5 | NA | TGTGCTAGTGGCGGTTCCCGGGGGCATGACAATGAGCAGTTCTTC | CASGGSRGHDNEQFF
TRBJ2-7 | few | TRBV28 | TRBD2 | TGTGCCAGCAGGCGCGGGGGGAGCGCCGGGACAAACTACGGGCAGTACTTC | CASRRGGSAGTNYGQYF
TRBJ2-7 | NA | TRBV9 | NA | TGTGCCAGCAGCGCCATTAACAGCCCCTACGAGCAGTACTTC | CASSAINSPYEQYF
TRBJ2-3 | few | TRBV29-1 | TRBD2 | TGCAGCGGACGGACTAGCGGGAGGACAGATACGCAGTATTTT | CSGRTSGRTDTQYF
TRBJ2-4 | NA | TRBV7-9 | NA | TGTGCCAGCAGCATAACAGCGGACAACATTCAGTACTTC | CASSITADNIQYF
TRBJ1-6 | few | TRBV9 | NA | TGTGCCAGCAGCGTAGGCGACAATCCACCCCTCCACTTT | CASSVGDNPPLHF
TRBJ2-5 | few | TRBV7-9 | TRBD1 | TGTGCCAGCAGCTTAGAGGGGGCGTCTTTGGTTCGCCAAGAGACCCAGTACTTC | CASSLEGASLVRQETQYF
TRBJ2-7 | few | TRBV6-6 | NA | TGTGCCAGCACACTCTTAGGGGGGACCTACGAGCAGTACTTC | CASTLLGGTYEQYF
TRBJ1-1 | few | TRBV7-2 | NA | TGTGCCAGCAGCTTCAGTACAGACAACACTGAAGCTTTCTTT | CASSFSTDNTEAFF
TRBJ2-5 | NA | TRBV24-1 | NA | TGTGCCACCAGTGATCACCTGAGAGAGACCCAGTACTTC | CATSDHLRETQYF
TRBJ1-2 | few | TRBV10-3 | NA | TGTGCCATCCAACCCCAGGAGACTAACTATGGCTACACCTTC | CAIQPQETNYGYTF
TRBJ1-3 | NA | TRBV20-1 | NA | TGCAGTGCTAGAGAGCCGGACAATACAGGAAACACCATATATTTT | CSAREPDNTGNTIYF
TRBJ2-2 | NA | TRBV4-1 | NA | TGCGCCAGCAGCCCACGTGCCGGGAGGAACACCGGGGAGCTGTTTTTT | CASSPRAGRNTGELFF
TRBJ2-1 | NA | TRBV9 | NA | TGTGCCAGCAGCCACCCACGCCAGGGGCTGGATAACTACAATGAGCAGTTCTTC | CASSHPRQGLDNYNEQFF
TRBJ1-2 | NA | TRBV12-5 | NA | TGTGCTAGTGGTTTGCCCTATGAGGATAAAAACTATGGCTACACCTTC | CASGLPYEDKNYGYTF
TRBJ2-2 | NA | TRBV4-2 | TRBD2 | TGTGCCAGCAGCAGAGGGAGGGATAGCGCCGGGGAGCTGTTTTTT | CASSRGRDSAGELFF
TRBJ2-3 | NA | TRBV7-9 | TRBD2 | TGTGCCAGCGTGCCCTTCGGACTAGCGGCGGGAGATACGCAGTATTTT | CASVPFGLAAGDTQYF
TRBJ1-2 | few | TRBV12-3/TRBV12-4 | NA | TGTGCCAGCAGCCCCATCCCAGGAGCCAACTATGGCTACACCTTC | CASSPIPGANYGYTF
TRBJ2-1 | few | TRBV25-1 | NA | TGTGCCAGCAGTGAAACTTGCGGGCTTTCCTACAATGAGCAGTTCTTC | CASSETCGLSYNEQFF
TRBJ1-6 | once | TRBV3-1 | NA | TGTGCCAGCAGCCCTCAGGGTTTTCCGGCTTCACCCCTCCACTTT | CASSPQGFPASPLHF
TRBJ2-5 | NA | TRBV7-2 | NA | TGTGCCAGCGGCTTAGTAGGGGAAGAGACCCAGTACTTC | CASGLVGEETQYF
TRBJ2-3 | NA | TRBV20-1 | TRBD2 | TGCAGTGTTCGGACTAGCGGGGGGACAGATACGCAGTATTTT | CSVRTSGGTDTQYF
TRBJ2-7 | many | TRBV6-1 | NA | TGTGCCAGCAAATTCCTAGGAGCCTACGAGCAGTACTTC | CASKFLGAYEQYF
TRBJ2-2 | NA | TRBV5-1 | TRBD2 | TGCGCCATCTCGCTAGCGGGACCGAACACCGGGGAGCTGTTTTTT | CAISLAGPNTGELFF
TRBJ1-2 | few | TRBV4-1 | NA | TGCGCCAGCAGCCATGACGACAGACCTAACTATGGCTACACCTTC | CASSHDDRPNYGYTF
TRBJ1-1 | few | TRBV2 | TRBD1 | TGTGCCAGCAGTGCTACCCCGACAGGGACTGAAGCTTTCTTT | CASSATPTGTEAFF
TRBJ2-1 | few | TRBV5-1 | NA | TGCGCCAGCAGCTTGGGGGTAGTCAATGAGCAGTTCTTC | CASSLGVVNEQFF
TRBJ2-3 | NA | TRBV3-1 | NA | TGTGCCAGCAGCCTCCTCAGGGAGGTCCCTCGGCTCGGCACAGATACGCAGTATTTT | CASSLLREVPRLGTDTQYF
TRBJ1-1 | NA | TRBV9 | NA | TGTGCCAGCAGCGCTACTAGCACGGTTTTGAACACTGAAGCTTTCTTT | CASSATSTVLNTEAFF
TRBJ2-5 | NA | TRBV2 | TRBD1 | TGTGCCAGCGGAGAGACAGGGTTCGTATCGGAAGAGACCCAGTACTTC | CASGETGFVSEETQYF
TRBJ2-1 | few | TRBV15 | NA | TGTGCCACCAGGAATTTTGCGGCGAGCTCCTACAATGAGCAGTTCTTC | CATRNFAASSYNEQFF
TRBJ2-2 | few | TRBV7-2 | NA | TGTGCCAGCACCCTAGGGGGTGGTAGCGCCGGGGAGCTGTTTTTT | CASTLGGGSAGELFF
TRBJ2-1 | few | TRBV4-1 | NA | TGCGCCAGCAGCGTGACAGTTTCCTACAATGAGCAGTTCTTC | CASSVTVSYNEQFF
TRBJ2-1 | NA | TRBV28 | NA | TGTGCCAGCAGTTTAAGGGGGAGATACAATGAGCAGTTCTTC | CASSLRGRYNEQFF
TRBJ2-1 | NA | TRBV7-9 | NA | TGTGCCAGCAGCTTAGAAGAGTACAGGGTTTGTTTCTTC | CASSLEEYRVCFF
TRBJ1-2 | NA | TRBV7-2 | NA | TGTGCCAGCAGCTTTGGGCGGGGGTCAGGCGGCTACACCTTC | CASSFGRGSGGYTF
TRBJ2-5 | NA | TRBV12-3/TRBV12-4 | NA | TGTGCCAGCAGTTTAGGTGAAGGGAGAGAGACCCAGTACTTC | CASSLGEGRETQYF
TRBJ2-3 | NA | TRBV9 | NA | TGTGCCAGCACCAAAGAGCCGGGACACCTCACAGATACGCAGTATTTT | CASTKEPGHLTDTQYF
TRBJ2-1 | NA | TRBV12-3/TRBV12-4 | NA | TGTGCCAGCACTTCTTTGGGGGCTTCATACAATGAGCAGTTCTTC | CASTSLGASYNEQFF
TRBJ1-4 | NA | TRBV20-1 | NA | TGCAGTGCTAGAGATCAATCCGGCCTTAATGAAAAACTGTTTTTT | CSARDQSGLNEKLFF
TRBJ1-1 | NA | TRBV29-1 | NA | TGCAGCGTTGAGGGCCACGGGGGGGACACTGAAGCTTTCTTT | CSVEGHGGDTEAFF
TRBJ2-2 | few | TRBV24-1 | TRBD2 | TGTGCCACCAGTGACCCTAGCGGGAGGGCCGACACCGGGGAGCTGTTTTTT | CATSDPSGRADTGELFF
TRBJ1-5 | NA | TRBV29-1 | NA | TGCAGCGTTGGCGGGGGAGTCAAACAGCCCCAGCATTTT | CSVGGGVKQPQHF
TRBJ2-5 | few | TRBV20-1 | NA | TGCGGTGCCAGCGAAGAGACCCAGTACTTC | CGASEETQYF
TRBJ2-7 | few | TRBV29-1 | NA | TGCAGCGTTGCTTATCCAATCCAAATTGGTCACTCCCCAGGCTACGAGCAGTACTTC | CSVAYPIQIGHSPGYEQYF
TRBJ2-1 | NA | TRBV7-6 | NA | TGTGCCAGCAGCTTAGCCGGGACCAACTACAATGAGCAGTTCTTC | CASSLAGTNYNEQFF